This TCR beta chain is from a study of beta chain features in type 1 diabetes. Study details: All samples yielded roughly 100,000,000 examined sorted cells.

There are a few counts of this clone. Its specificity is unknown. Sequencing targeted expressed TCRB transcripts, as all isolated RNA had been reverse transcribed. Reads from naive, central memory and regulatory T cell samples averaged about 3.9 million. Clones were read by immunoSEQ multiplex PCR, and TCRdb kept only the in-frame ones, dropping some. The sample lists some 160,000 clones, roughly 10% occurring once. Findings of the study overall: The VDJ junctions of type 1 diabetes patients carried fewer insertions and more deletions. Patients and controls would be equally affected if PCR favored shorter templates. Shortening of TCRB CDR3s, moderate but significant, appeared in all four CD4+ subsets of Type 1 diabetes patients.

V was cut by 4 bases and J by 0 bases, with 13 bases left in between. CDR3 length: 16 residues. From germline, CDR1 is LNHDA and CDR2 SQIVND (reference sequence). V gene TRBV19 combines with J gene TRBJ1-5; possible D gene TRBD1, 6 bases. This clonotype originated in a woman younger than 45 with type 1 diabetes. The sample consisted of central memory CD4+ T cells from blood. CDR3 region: CASSTGQSYSNQPQHF. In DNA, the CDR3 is TGTGCCAGTAGTACCGGACAGTCGTATAGCAATCAGCCCCAGCATTTT.